One TCR beta chain is described in this entry. The table came from immunoSEQ multiplex PCR; TCRdb's copy has only in-frame clones and leaves some out. Among approximately 6,600 clones listed, 86% were seen once. V was cut by 6 bases and J by 6 bases, with 15 bases left in between. This CDR3 is built from 14 residues. Germline lookup yields CDR1 MDHEN and CDR2 SYDVKM. These data come from a study of T cells in lung cancer brain metastases. Sequenced sample: tumor tissue from the primary lung tumor. The sequence was collected from a man aged 45 to 65 with non-small cell lung cancer. The V call is TRBV28, the J call TRBJ2-1, with D possibly being TRBD2 (6 bases). The CDR3 sequence: CASSRLVGVNEQFF. The CDR3 region has the DNA TGTGCCAGCAGCAGACTAGTGGGGGTCAATGAGCAGTTCTTC.